The 27 T cell receptor beta chains in this list originate from one sample, sequenced in a study of cytomegalovirus exposure and HLA in healthy donors. The PCR made use of 60 Vbeta and 13 Jbeta primers. Profiled with immunoSEQ multiplex PCR; TCRdb holds only in-frame clones, not every one. The table records some 210,000 clones, over 80% of them present only once. The specimen was PBMCs. The source of these receptors is a man aged 25-45 years in good health and CMV-seronegative.

For this clone: The same CDR3 can be traced to other DNA sequences in this sample. J is TRBJ2-1 and V is TRBV29-1; the match to TRBD2 covers 11 bases. J was trimmed by 6 bases and V by 3 bases; bases with no gene match: 1. The CDR3 sequence is 13 residues long. In germline, CDR1 is SQVTM, CDR2 ANQGSEA. The CDR3 spells CSVDSGRVNEQFF. The CDR3 DNA reads TGCAGCGTTGATAGCGGGAGGGTCAATGAGCAGTTCTTC.

This clone has just a few counts. CDR3 loop: CASSLGQINTEAFF. The CDR3 region has the DNA TGCGCCAGCAGCTTGGGACAGATAAACACTGAAGCTTTCTTT. The gene calls are TRBV5-1 and TRBJ1-1, with D possibly being TRBD1 (5 bases). V lost 0 bases and J lost 2, with 8 bases in between. This CDR3 is 14 amino acids long. Germline-derived CDR1 and CDR2 are SGHRS and YFSETQ.

The CDR3 bases are TGTGCCAGCAGCCGCCGGGACAGCTACAATGAGCAGTTCTTC. Its translation: CASSRRDSYNEQFF. This rearrangement joins TRBV11-2 to TRBJ2-1; TRBD1 agrees at 7 bases. There are 14 residues in the CDR3. V was clipped by 5 bases and J by 3 bases; unmatched bases: 4. The germline V gene has CDR1 SGHAT and CDR2 FQNNGV.

By sample fraction, this clone is medium-sized. The rearrangement joins TRBV15 to TRBJ2-2; TRBD2 aligns across 9 bases. The CDR3 spans 15 residues. Per the germline V gene, CDR1 is LNHNV and CDR2 is YYDKDF (reference sequence). With V trimmed by 3 bases and J by 1 base, 0 bases remained unmatched. The CDR3 sequence is CATSSSGGNTGELFF. In DNA, the CDR3 is TGTGCCACCAGCAGTAGCGGGGGGAACACCGGGGAGCTGTTTTTT. The full variable domain, completed using reference TRBV15 and TRBJ2-2, is DAMVIQNPRYQVTQFGKPVTLSCSQTLNHNVMYWYQQKSSQAPKLLFHYYDKDFNNEADTPDNFQSRRPNTSFCFLDIRSPGLGDTAMYLCATSSSGGNTGELFFGEGSRLTVL.

The chain combines TRBV7-9 with TRBJ2-3; TRBD2 is a possible D gene (6 bases). The CDR3 is 14 residues long. The germline V gene encodes CDR1 SEHNR and CDR2 FQNEAQ (reference sequence). Deletions cut 1 base from V and 1 base from J, with 6 bases between. The CDR3 protein is CASSLVAGTDTQYF. The CDR3 nucleotides read TGTGCCAGCAGCTTAGTAGCGGGCACAGATACGCAGTATTTT.

The genes are TRBV19 and TRBJ2-2; 10 positions match TRBD1. Germline V gives CDR1 LNHDA, CDR2 SQIVND (reference sequence). This CDR3 region has 14 residues. CDR3 nucleotide sequence: TGTGGGACAGGGGGAATTACGGGCACCGGGGAGCTGTTTTTT. This translates into CGTGGITGTGELFF.

This rearrangement joins TRBV27 to TRBJ1-5, with D perhaps matching TRBD1 (5 bases). Germline V CDR1 and CDR2: MNHEY, SMNVEV (reference sequence). CDR3 length: 15 amino acids. V was shortened by 6 bases and J by 3 bases, with 15 bases between the two germline ends. The CDR3 bases are TGTGCCAGCAGCTCGGGGGGAGCTCCCAATCAGCCCCAGCATTTT. This gives the protein CASSSGGAPNQPQHF.

CDR3 amino acids: CASRGGNTDTQYF. CDR3 DNA: TGTGCCAGTCGCGGGGGGAACACAGATACGCAGTATTTT. V is TRBV19 and J is TRBJ2-3; the match to TRBD2 covers 8 bases. Germline trimming cut 8 bases from V and 2 bases from J; bases unmatched to any gene: 3. The CDR3 is 13 residues long. The germline gives CDR1 LNHDA, CDR2 SQIVND (reference sequence).

The chain employs TRBV7-9 and TRBJ1-5, with TRBD1 identical over 7 bases. This CDR3 has 14 amino acids. The germline gives CDR1 SEHNR, CDR2 FQNEAQ (reference sequence). With 5 bases clipped from V and 7 bases from J, the junction kept 8 bases outside the gene matches. The CDR3 sequence: CASSPGGFGQPQHF. The CDR3 DNA sequence: TGTGCCAGCAGCCCAGGGGGGTTTGGGCAGCCCCAGCATTTT.

This rearrangement joins TRBV5-1 to TRBJ2-2; D perhaps matches TRBD2 (6 bases). Between the trimmed V and J ends, which lost 0 bases and 7 bases, there was a span of 13 bases. This CDR3 comprises 15 residues. In germline, CDR1 is SGHRS, CDR2 YFSETQ. The DNA of the CDR3 is TGCGCCAGCAGCTTGGCCGGGCAGGGAGGCGGGGAGCTGTTTTTT. Translating it yields CASSLAGQGGGELFF.

V usage is TRBV7-9 and J usage is TRBJ2-3, with a tentative D call TRBD2 (6 bases). This CDR3 contains 17 residues. Germline-derived CDR1 and CDR2 are SEHNR and FQNEAQ (reference sequence). The ends were cut back, 1 base at V and 0 bases at J, with 14 bases in the middle. Written as DNA, the CDR3 is TGTGCCAGCAGCTTAGAGGCGGGGACGCCTAGCACAGATACGCAGTATTTT. Residues: CASSLEAGTPSTDTQYF.

This clone has only one observation. The rearrangement uses TRBV27 and TRBJ2-2; possibly TRBD1 for D (6 bases). CDR1 is MNHEY and CDR2 is SMNVEV in the germline V gene (reference sequence). V shed 7 bases and J shed 8 bases, with 14 bases lying between them. This CDR3 region has 13 residues. The CDR3 sequence: CASTPQGKGELFF. The CDR3 DNA reads TGTGCCAGCACTCCCCAGGGGAAGGGGGAGCTGTTTTTT.

This clone was seen only once. This rearrangement joins TRBV5-5 to TRBJ1-2; D perhaps matches TRBD1 (5 bases). The CDR3 runs to 14 residues. Germline values: CDR1 SGHKS, CDR2 YYEKEE (reference sequence). V was trimmed by 3 bases and J by 4 bases, leaving 13 bases between them. The CDR3 here is CASSSPDRIYGYTF. For the CDR3, the DNA is TGTGCCAGCAGCTCCCCCGACAGAATCTATGGCTACACCTTC. The full variable domain, its missing parts supplied by reference TRBV5-5 and TRBJ1-2, is DAGVTQSPTHLIKTRGQQVTLRCSPISGHKSVSWYQQVLGQGPQFIFQYYEKEERGRGNFPDRFSARQFPNYSSELNVNALLLGDSALYLCASSSPDRIYGYTFGSGTRLTVV.

The rearrangement links TRBV11-2 to TRBJ2-1; D call uncertain. Deletions cut 0 bases from V and 6 bases from J, with 9 bases between. Germline CDR1 SGHAT, CDR2 FQNNGV. This CDR3 has 14 residues. The CDR3 DNA is TGTGCCAGCAGCTTAGATCACCAGGTCAATGAGCAGTTCTTC. It specifies CASSLDHQVNEQFF.

A few counts support this clone. The chain combines TRBV6-6 with TRBJ1-5; D not certain. This CDR3 is built from 15 residues. Trimming stripped 6 bases from V and 3 bases from J, with 15 bases between. CDR1 MNHNY and CDR2 SVGAGI come from the germline V gene (reference sequence). Here the CDR3 reads CASRDRVLTNQPQHF. The CDR3 nucleotides are TGTGCCAGCAGAGACCGGGTCTTAACCAATCAGCCCCAGCATTTT.

This chain uses TRBV19 with TRBJ2-7; D is ambiguous. CDR1 and CDR2 from the germline V gene are LNHDA and SQIVND (reference sequence). The length of the CDR3 is 14 residues. Trimming pared 3 bases from V and 0 bases from J, leaving 9 bases between. The CDR3 nucleotides read TGTGCCAGTAGTATTGAACCGGGCTCCTACGAGCAGTACTTC. Protein sequence: CASSIEPGSYEQYF.

The rearrangement uses TRBV6-6 and TRBJ1-2, with D tentatively TRBD1 (6 bases). Per germline, CDR1 MNHNY and CDR2 SVGAGI (reference sequence). Trimming took off 6 bases at V and 6 bases at J, with 14 bases between the two ends. This CDR3 is built from 13 residues. The CDR3 DNA reads TGTGCCAGCAGACAGGGTTACTTTAATGGCTACACCTTC. Translating it yields CASRQGYFNGYTF.

The rearrangement joins TRBV30 to TRBJ2-2, with D perhaps TRBD1 (8 bases). Deletions cut 4 bases from V and 5 bases from J, with 17 bases between. The CDR3 has 15 residues. The germline V gene has CDR1 GTSNPN and CDR2 SVGIG (reference sequence). CDR3 protein: CAWTYRGGGTGELFF. The CDR3 region has the DNA TGTGCCTGGACCTACAGGGGGGGAGGGACCGGGGAGCTGTTTTTT.

V usage is TRBV5-1 and J usage is TRBJ2-1; TRBD2 agrees at 9 bases. The CDR3 has 16 residues. The germline V gene has CDR1 SGHRS and CDR2 YFSETQ. V lost 0 bases to trimming and J lost 3 bases; unmatched junction nucleotides: 4. The CDR3 region is CASSLGSSGNYNEQFF. CDR3 coding DNA: TGCGCCAGCAGCTTGGGGTCTAGCGGGAACTACAATGAGCAGTTCTTC. Based on the CDR3 plus reference TRBV5-1 and TRBJ2-1, the full variable domain is KAGVTQTPRYLIKTRGQQVTLSCSPISGHRSVSWYQQTPGQGLQFLFEYFSETQRNKGNFPGRFSGRQFSNSRSEMNVSTLELGDSALYLCASSLGSSGNYNEQFFGPGTRLTVL.

The rearrangement links TRBV5-1 to TRBJ1-3, with D possibly TRBD1 on 6 matching bases. Germline loops: CDR1 SGHRS, CDR2 YFSETQ. Trimming removed 8 bases at V and 8 bases at J, with 20 bases between. The CDR3 is made up of 14 amino acids. The CDR3 nucleotides read TGCGCCAGTACATTACAGGGCCCGGTTGACACCATATATTTT. Translation: CASTLQGPVDTIYF.

This clone came up once. The CDR3 loop is CASSEYGGPYNEQFF. The CDR3 nucleotides read TGTGCCAGCAGCGAGTACGGGGGACCCTACAATGAGCAGTTCTTC. The chain is built from TRBV11-2 and TRBJ2-1, with a weak D call TRBD2 (6 bases). From germline, CDR1 is SGHAT and CDR2 FQNNGV. The V and J ends lost 5 bases and 2 bases respectively, with 13 bases between them. The CDR3 totals 15 residues.

The chain joins TRBV19 to TRBJ2-7; D is ambiguous. V lost 3 bases and J 0 bases, leaving 9 bases between the germline ends. The germline V gene encodes CDR1 LNHDA and CDR2 SQIVND (reference sequence). The CDR3 is 14 residues long. CDR3 sequence reads: CASSIQHYSYEQYF. The CDR3 bases are TGTGCCAGTAGTATCCAGCACTACTCCTACGAGCAGTACTTC.

The gene calls are TRBV28 and TRBJ1-3; D uncertain. The V end lost 3 bases, the J end lost 1 base, and 22 bases lay between the germline ends. This CDR3 contains 19 residues. The germline gives CDR1 MDHEN, CDR2 SYDVKM. The CDR3 bases are TGTGCCAGCAGTTTTCCCAAAAGAGGGTCCGGGCTATCTGGAAACACCATATATTTT. Protein sequence: CASSFPKRGSGLSGNTIYF.

V and J are TRBV15 and TRBJ2-5, with a weak D call TRBD1 (6 bases). The CDR3 loop spans 15 amino acids. Germline V CDR1 and CDR2: LNHNV, YYDKDF (reference sequence). V was shortened by 4 bases and J by 4 bases, with 16 bases between the two germline ends. The CDR3 reads CATSTTRGLGETQYF. CDR3 nucleotide sequence: TGTGCCACCAGCACTACCAGGGGCCTCGGAGAGACCCAGTACTTC.

This clone was seen a single time. The V gene is TRBV5-4, the J gene TRBJ2-1, with D perhaps matching TRBD1 (6 bases). V was pared by 3 bases and J by 5 bases, with 6 bases between. The CDR3 contains 12 residues. The germline CDR1 and CDR2 sequences are SGHNT and YYREEE (reference sequence). CDR3 protein: CASSWDNNEQFF. In DNA, the CDR3 is TGTGCCAGCAGCTGGGACAACAATGAGCAGTTCTTC.

The rearrangement uses TRBV30 and TRBJ2-1; 10 bases map to TRBD2. CDR3 length equals 14 residues. Trimming took 8 bases from V and 14 from J; bases not matched to a gene: 18. Germline V gene sequence: CDR1 GTSNPN, CDR2 SVGIG (reference sequence). CDR3 sequence (DNA): TGTGCCACGACAGGGTTTTTAGCGGGAGGTCAGAAGTTCTTC. Its translation is CATTGFLAGGQKFF.

The chain links TRBV28 to TRBJ1-4, with D possibly matching TRBD1 (6 bases). CDR3 length: 14 residues. Germline CDR1 reads MDHEN; CDR2 reads SYDVKM. Between the trimmed V and J ends, which lost 5 bases and 8 bases, there was a span of 15 bases. The CDR3 sequence is CASSPTGYGEKLFF. Written as DNA, the CDR3 is TGTGCCAGCAGTCCTACAGGGTACGGCGAAAAACTGTTTTTT.